Following are 5 T cell receptor beta chains from one sample sequenced in a study of response to subunit inactivated influenza vaccine. In TCRdb, the RT-PCR reads were re-called with MiXCR into one record per CDR3 protein. The data contain 540,000 or so distinct CDR3 sequences, approximately 13% of them seen just once; the ten biggest clones take up around 13%. Sequenced here: PBMCs from blood, sampled about 40 days after vaccination. These receptor sequences come from a man in his fifties or sixties who received an inactivated influenza vaccine.

The gene calls are TRBV3-1 and TRBJ2-7; D uncertain. Trimming stripped 1 base from V and 3 bases from J, with 10 bases between. The CDR3 length is 14 residues. Per germline, CDR1 LGHDT and CDR2 YNNKEL (reference sequence). The CDR3 loop reads CASSQGPTSYEQYF. The DNA of the CDR3 is TGTGCCAGCAGCCAAGGCCCTACCAGCTACGAGCAGTACTTC.

This clonotype was seen only a few times. This chain joins TRBV7-9 and TRBJ2-3; 8 nucleotides line up with TRBD2. The CDR3 has 12 residues. Germline V gives CDR1 SEHNR, CDR2 FQNEAQ (reference sequence). Trimming at V came to 5 bases and at J to 14 bases, leaving 9 bases not matched to a gene. CDR3 sequence reads: CASSLGLDLRYF. Written as DNA, the CDR3 is TGTGCCAGCAGCCTGGGACTAGATCTGCGGTATTTT.

This chain joins TRBV28 and TRBJ2-7; D not certain. V was clipped by 2 bases and J by 3 bases, with 14 bases between them. CDR3 length: 15 amino acids. CDR1 MDHEN and CDR2 SYDVKM come from the germline V gene. CDR3 nucleotide sequence: TGTGCCAGCAGTTTAGGCCCCCCCAACAGCTACGAGCAGTACTTC. This encodes CASSLGPPNSYEQYF.

This clonotype was recorded a few times. J is TRBJ2-5 and V is TRBV7-2; 8 nucleotides line up with TRBD1. There are 17 residues in the CDR3. V gave up 1 base and J gave up 1 base; unmatched junction bases: 8. Germline V CDR1 and CDR2: SGHTA, FQGNSA. For the CDR3, the DNA is TGTGCCAGCAGCTTAGGTTTTGGGACAGGCACCCAAGAGACCCAGTACTTC. This translates into CASSLGFGTGTQETQYF.

The CDR3 nucleotides read TGTGCCAGCAGGGTGCCGGGGGGGGCTCAGAGAACCCAGTACTTC. It codes for CASRVPGGAQRTQYF. J is TRBJ2-5 and V is TRBV28; 8 positions match TRBD2. The ends lost 6 bases at V and 8 bases at J; junction bases unmatched: 14. The CDR3 covers 15 residues. Germline V gene lookup returns CDR1 MDHEN and CDR2 SYDVKM. Together with reference TRBV28 and TRBJ2-5, the CDR3 gives the full variable domain: DVKVTQSSRYLVKRTGEKVFLECVQDMDHENMFWYRQDPGLGLRLIYFSYDVKMKEKGDIPEGYSVSREKKERFSLILESASTNQTSMYLCASRVPGGAQRTQYFGPGTRLLVL.